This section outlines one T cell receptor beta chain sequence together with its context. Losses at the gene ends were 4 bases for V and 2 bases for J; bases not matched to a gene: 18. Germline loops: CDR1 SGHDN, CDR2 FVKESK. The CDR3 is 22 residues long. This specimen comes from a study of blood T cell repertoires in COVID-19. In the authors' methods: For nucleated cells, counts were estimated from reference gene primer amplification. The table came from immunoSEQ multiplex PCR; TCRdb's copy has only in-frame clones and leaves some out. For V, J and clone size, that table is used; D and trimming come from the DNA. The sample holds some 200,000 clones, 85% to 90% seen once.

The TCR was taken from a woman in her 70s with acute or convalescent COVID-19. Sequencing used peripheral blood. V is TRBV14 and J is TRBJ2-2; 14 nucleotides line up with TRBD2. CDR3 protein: CASSRNPPGGTSGSRNTGELFF. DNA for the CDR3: TGTGCCAGCAGCCGAAATCCGCCGGGCGGGACTAGCGGGAGTAGAAACACCGGGGAGCTGTTTTTT.